Here is one T cell receptor (beta chain) with its context. Antigen: not known. The data derive from a study of cytomegalovirus exposure and HLA in healthy donors. V dropped 1 base and J dropped 1 base, with 12 bases sitting between them. Germline CDR1 SGHDT, CDR2 YYEEEE. The CDR3 has 16 residues. Study conclusions and caveats: Earlier findings revealed that most TCR beta V segments proved productive either about 87% or about 30% of the time. A later analysis, which compared TCR beta chains of equal frequency, found the HLA-associated ones more clonally expanded. Available immune exposure information was restricted to CMV serostatus only.

PCR employed 60 Vbeta and 13 Jbeta primers. As handled by the study authors: Later, 80 million or so unique TCR beta chains were counted in an analysis, and some 11 million of them were shared. TCRdb's table, derived via immunoSEQ multiplex PCR, lists solely in-frame clones and lacks some. The V and J calls and clone size are taken from that table; D and trimming were inferred from the DNA. The data hold over 200,000 clones, with roughly 85% observed a single time. The sample taken for sequencing was PBMCs. The receptor's source is a male donor in good health and CMV-seronegative. This chain links TRBV5-6 with TRBJ1-5, with D unresolved. The DNA of the CDR3 is TGTGCCAGCAGCTTGTTCTTGGGAGGAAGCAATCAGCCCCAGCATTTT. Its translation: CASSLFLGGSNQPQHF.